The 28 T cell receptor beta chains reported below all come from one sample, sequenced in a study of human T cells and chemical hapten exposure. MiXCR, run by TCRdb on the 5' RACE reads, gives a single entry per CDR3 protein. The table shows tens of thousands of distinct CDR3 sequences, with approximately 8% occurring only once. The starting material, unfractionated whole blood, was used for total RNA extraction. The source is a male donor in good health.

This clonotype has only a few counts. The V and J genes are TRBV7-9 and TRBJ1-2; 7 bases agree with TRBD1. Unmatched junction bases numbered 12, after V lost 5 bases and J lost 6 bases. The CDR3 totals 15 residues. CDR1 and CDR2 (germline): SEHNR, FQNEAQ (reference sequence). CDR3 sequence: CASSPGTAPRDGYTF. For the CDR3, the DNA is TGTGCCAGCAGCCCTGGGACAGCCCCCAGGGATGGCTACACCTTC.

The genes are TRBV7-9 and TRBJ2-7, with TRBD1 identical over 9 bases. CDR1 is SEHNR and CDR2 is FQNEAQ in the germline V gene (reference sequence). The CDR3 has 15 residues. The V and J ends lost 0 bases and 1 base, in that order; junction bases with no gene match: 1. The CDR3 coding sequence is TGTGCCAGCAGCTTAGCGGGACAGGGTTCCTACGAGCAGTACTTC. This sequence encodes CASSLAGQGSYEQYF.

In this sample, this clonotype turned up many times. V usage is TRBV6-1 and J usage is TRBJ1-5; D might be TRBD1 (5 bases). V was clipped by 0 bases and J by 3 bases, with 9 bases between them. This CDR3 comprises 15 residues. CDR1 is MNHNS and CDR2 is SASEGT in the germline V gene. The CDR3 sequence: CASSEAGGTNQPQHF. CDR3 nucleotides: TGTGCCAGCAGTGAAGCGGGGGGTACCAATCAGCCCCAGCATTTT.

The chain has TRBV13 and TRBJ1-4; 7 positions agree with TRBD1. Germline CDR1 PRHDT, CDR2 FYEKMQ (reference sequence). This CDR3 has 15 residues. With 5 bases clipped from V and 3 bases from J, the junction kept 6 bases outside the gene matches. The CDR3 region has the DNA TGTGCCAGCAGCCTCAGACAGGGCCCTAATGAAAAACTGTTTTTT. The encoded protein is CASSLRQGPNEKLFF.

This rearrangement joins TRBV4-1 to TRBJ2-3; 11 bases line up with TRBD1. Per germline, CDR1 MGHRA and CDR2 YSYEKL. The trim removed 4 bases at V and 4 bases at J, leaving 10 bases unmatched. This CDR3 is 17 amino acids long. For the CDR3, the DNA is TGCGCCAGCAGCCTAAGCGCGGACAGGGGGCGAGCAGATACGCAGTATTTT. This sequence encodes CASSLSADRGRADTQYF.

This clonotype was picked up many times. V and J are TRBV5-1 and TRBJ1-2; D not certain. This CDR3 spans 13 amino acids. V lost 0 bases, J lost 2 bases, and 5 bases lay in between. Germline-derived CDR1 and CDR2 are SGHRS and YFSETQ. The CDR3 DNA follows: TGCGCCAGCAGCTTGGCCGGGAACTATGGCTACACCTTC. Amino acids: CASSLAGNYGYTF.

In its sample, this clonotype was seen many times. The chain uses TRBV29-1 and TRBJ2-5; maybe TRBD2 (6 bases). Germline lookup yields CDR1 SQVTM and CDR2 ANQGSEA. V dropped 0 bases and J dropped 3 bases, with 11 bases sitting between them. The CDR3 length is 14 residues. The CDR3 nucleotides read TGCAGCGTTGAAGATGGAGCGGGCAAAGAGACCCAGTACTTC. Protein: CSVEDGAGKETQYF. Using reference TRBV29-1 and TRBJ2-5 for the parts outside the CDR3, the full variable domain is SAVISQKPSRDICQRGTSLTIQCQVDSQVTMMFWYRQQPGQSLTLIATANQGSEATYESGFVIDKFPISRPNLTFSTLTVSNMSPEDSSIYLCSVEDGAGKETQYFGPGTRLLVL.

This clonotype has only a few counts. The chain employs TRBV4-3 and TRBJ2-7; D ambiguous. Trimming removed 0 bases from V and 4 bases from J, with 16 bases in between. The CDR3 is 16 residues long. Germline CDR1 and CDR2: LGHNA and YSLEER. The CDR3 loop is CASSQDLTGPEYEQYF. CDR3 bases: TGCGCCAGCAGCCAAGATTTAACGGGCCCTGAATACGAGCAGTACTTC.

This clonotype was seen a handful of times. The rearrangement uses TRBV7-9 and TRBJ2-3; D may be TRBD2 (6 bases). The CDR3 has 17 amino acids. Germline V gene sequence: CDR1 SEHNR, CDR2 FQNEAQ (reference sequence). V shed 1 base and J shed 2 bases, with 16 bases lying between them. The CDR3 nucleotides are TGTGCCAGCAGCTTAGAAGGGCTAGGCGGGGCCACAGATACGCAGTATTTT. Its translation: CASSLEGLGGATDTQYF.

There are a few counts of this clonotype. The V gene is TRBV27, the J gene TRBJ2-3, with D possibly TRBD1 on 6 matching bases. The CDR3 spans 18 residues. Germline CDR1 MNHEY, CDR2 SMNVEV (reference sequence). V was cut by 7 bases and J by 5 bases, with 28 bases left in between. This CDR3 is CASKSRGSKGREGDTQYF. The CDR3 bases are TGTGCCAGCAAATCAAGGGGGTCTAAGGGTCGAGAGGGAGATACGCAGTATTTT.

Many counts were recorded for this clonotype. This CDR3 is CASSRHIGDTGELFF. CDR3 sequence (DNA): TGTGCCAGCAGCCGGCACATAGGAGACACCGGGGAGCTGTTTTTT. The V gene is TRBV3-1, the J gene TRBJ2-2; D remains unclear. The CDR3 is 15 residues long. Germline V lookup: CDR1 LGHDT, CDR2 YNNKEL (reference sequence). The ends were cut back, 4 bases at V and 3 bases at J, with 12 bases in the middle.

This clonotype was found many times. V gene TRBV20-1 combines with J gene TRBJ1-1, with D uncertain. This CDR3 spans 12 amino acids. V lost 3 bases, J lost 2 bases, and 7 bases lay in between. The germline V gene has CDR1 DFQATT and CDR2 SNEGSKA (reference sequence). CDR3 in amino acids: CSASGLNTEAFF. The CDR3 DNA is TGCAGTGCTAGCGGACTTAACACTGAAGCTTTCTTT.

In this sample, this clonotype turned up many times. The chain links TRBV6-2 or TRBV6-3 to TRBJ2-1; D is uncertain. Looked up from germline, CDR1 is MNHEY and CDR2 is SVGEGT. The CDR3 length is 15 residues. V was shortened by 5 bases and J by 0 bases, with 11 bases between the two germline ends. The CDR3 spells CASSRMYFSYNEQFF. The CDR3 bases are TGTGCCAGCAGTCGTATGTACTTCTCCTACAATGAGCAGTTCTTC.

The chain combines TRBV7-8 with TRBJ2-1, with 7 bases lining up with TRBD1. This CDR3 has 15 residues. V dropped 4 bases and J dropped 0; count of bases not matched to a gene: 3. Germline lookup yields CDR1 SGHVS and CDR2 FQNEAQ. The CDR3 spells CASSSGTDSYNEQFF. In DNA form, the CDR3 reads TGTGCCAGCAGCTCTGGGACAGACTCCTACAATGAGCAGTTCTTC.

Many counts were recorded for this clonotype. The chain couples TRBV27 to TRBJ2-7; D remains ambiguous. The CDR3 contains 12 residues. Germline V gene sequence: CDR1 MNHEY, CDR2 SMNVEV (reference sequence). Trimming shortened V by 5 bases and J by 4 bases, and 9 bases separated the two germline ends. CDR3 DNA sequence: TGTGCCAGCAGTGCCTCTGGGTACGAGCAGTACTTC. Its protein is CASSASGYEQYF.

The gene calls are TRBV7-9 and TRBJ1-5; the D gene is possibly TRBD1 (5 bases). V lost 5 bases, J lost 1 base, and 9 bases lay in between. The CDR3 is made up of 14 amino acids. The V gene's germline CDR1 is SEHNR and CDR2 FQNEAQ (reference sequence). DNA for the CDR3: TGTGCCAGCAGCACCAGGGAAAGCAATCAGCCCCAGCATTTT. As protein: CASSTRESNQPQHF.

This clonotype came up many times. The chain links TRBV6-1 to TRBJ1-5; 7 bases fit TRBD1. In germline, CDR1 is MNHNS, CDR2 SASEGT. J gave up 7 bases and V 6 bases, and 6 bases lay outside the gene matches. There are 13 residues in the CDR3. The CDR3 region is CASREQGSQPQHF. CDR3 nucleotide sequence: TGTGCCAGCAGGGAACAGGGGTCGCAGCCCCAGCATTTT.

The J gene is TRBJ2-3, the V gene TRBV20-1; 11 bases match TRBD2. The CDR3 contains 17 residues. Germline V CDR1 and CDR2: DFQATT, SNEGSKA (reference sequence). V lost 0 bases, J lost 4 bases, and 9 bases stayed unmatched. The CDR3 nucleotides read TGCAGTGCTAGAGAACTAGCGGGGGTGAATGATGCAGATACGCAGTATTTT. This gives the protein CSARELAGVNDADTQYF.

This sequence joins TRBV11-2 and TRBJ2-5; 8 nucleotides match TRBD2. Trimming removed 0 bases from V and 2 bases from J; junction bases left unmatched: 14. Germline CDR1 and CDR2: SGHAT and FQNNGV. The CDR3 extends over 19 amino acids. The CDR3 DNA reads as TGTGCCAGCAGCTTAGACTCGCATTGGGCTAGCGGGTCTCAAGAGACCCAGTACTTC. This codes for CASSLDSHWASGSQETQYF.

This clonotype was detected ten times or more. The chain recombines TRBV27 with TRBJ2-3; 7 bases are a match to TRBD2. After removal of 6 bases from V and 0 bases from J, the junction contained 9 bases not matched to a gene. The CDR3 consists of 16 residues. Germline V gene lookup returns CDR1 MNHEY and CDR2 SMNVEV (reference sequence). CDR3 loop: CASSPASGFSTDTQYF. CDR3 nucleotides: TGTGCCAGCAGCCCAGCTAGCGGTTTTAGCACAGATACGCAGTATTTT.

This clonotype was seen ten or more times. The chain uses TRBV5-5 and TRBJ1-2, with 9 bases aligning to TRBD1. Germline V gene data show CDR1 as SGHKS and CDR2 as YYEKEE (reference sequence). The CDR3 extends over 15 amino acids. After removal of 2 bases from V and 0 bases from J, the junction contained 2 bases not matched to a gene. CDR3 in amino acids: CASSLQGAPNYGYTF. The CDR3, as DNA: TGTGCCAGCAGCTTACAGGGGGCGCCTAACTATGGCTACACCTTC.

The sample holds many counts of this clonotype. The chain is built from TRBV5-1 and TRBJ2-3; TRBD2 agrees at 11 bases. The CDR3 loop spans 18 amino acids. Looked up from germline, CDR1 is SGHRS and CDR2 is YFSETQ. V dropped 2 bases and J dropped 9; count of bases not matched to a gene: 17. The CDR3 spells CASSFGLAGGLGRETQYF. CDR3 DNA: TGCGCCAGCAGCTTCGGTCTAGCGGGGGGCCTCGGTCGGGAGACGCAGTATTTT.

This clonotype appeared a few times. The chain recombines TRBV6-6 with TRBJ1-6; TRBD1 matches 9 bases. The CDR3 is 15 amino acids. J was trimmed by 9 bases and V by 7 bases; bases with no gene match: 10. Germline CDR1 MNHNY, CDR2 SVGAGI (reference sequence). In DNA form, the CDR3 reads TGTGCCAGCACCCACAGGGGGACAGGGTTTTCACCCCTCCACTTT. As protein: CASTHRGTGFSPLHF.

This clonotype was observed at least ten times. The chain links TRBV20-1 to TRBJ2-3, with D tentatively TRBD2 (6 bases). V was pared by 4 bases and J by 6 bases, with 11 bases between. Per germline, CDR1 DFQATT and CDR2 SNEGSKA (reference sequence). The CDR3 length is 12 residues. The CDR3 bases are TGCAGTGCTAAGACCGGGACTGATACGCAGTATTTT. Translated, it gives CSAKTGTDTQYF.

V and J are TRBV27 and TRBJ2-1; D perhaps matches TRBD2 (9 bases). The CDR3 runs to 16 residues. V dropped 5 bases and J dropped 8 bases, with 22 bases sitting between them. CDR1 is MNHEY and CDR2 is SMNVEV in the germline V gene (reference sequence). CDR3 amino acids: CASSRQGIAGVDEQFF. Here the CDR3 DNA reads TGTGCCAGCAGTCGACAGGGGATAGCGGGAGTGGATGAGCAGTTCTTC.

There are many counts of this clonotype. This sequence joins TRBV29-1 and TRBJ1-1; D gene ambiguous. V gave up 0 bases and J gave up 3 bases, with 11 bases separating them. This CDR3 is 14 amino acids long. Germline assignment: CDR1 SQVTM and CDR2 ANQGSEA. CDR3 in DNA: TGCAGCGTTGAAGATCTCCTAGGGTACACTGAAGCTTTCTTT. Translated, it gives CSVEDLLGYTEAFF.

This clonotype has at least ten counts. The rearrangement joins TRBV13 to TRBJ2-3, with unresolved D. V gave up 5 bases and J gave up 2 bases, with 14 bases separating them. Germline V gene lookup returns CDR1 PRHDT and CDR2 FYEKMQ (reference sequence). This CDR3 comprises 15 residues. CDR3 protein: CASSLLAANTDTQYF. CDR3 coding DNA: TGTGCCAGCAGCCTTCTCGCTGCAAACACAGATACGCAGTATTTT.

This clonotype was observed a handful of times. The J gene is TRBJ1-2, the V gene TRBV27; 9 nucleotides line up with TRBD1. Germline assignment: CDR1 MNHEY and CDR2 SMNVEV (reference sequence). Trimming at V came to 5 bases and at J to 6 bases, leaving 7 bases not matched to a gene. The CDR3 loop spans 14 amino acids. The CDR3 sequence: CASSPTTGGDGYTF. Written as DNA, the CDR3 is TGTGCCAGCAGTCCCACCACAGGGGGCGATGGCTACACCTTC.